The clone carrying this TCR beta chain was counted many times. This sample stems from a study of blood T cells in healthy people across ages. Peripheral blood, roughly 9.3 milliliters per donor, was collected. For the second PCR, which ran for roughly 7 to 11 cycles, a sample-barcoded 5' primer and a J-beta primer mix were used. TCRdb reprocessed the 5' RACE reads via MiXCR and lists one record per CDR3 protein. The repertoire has hundreds of thousands of distinct CDR3 sequences, around three fifths of them found once; the top ten carry 30% to 40%. The specimen sequenced was blood. This receptor was identified in a man aged 55 to 70 in good health.

DNA of the CDR3: TGTGCCAGCAGTTTGGGTGCGGGGGTCCAAGAGACCCAGTACTTC. This sequence encodes CASSLGAGVQETQYF. The V gene is TRBV12-3 or TRBV12-4, the J gene TRBJ2-5, with 7 bases that match TRBD2. The CDR3 sequence is 15 residues long. Losses at the gene ends were 3 bases for V and 1 base for J; bases not matched to a gene: 5.